Described below is a single T cell receptor beta chain sequence and its context. The data stem from a study of cytomegalovirus exposure and HLA in healthy donors. CDR1 and CDR2 (germline): SGHDT, YYEEEE. This CDR3 is built from 13 residues. V lost 4 bases to trimming and J lost 5 bases, with 12 bases between them. PCR involved 60 Vbeta and 13 Jbeta primers. Clones were sequenced by immunoSEQ multiplex PCR, and TCRdb holds only the in-frame ones, with some missing. The table shows under 60,000 clones, with approximately 80% occurring only once. The rearrangement uses TRBV5-6 and TRBJ2-5; D not resolved. This sequence originates from a woman aged 35 to 49 in good health and CMV-seropositive. The sequenced material came from PBMCs. The DNA for the CDR3 is TGTGCCAGCAGCAGAGGAATTGGGGAGACCCAGTACTTC. It yields the protein CASSRGIGETQYF. The full variable domain, with the rest looked up from reference TRBV5-6 and TRBJ2-5, is DAGVTQSPTHLIKTRGQQVTLRCSPKSGHDTVSWYQQALGQGPQFIFQYYEEEERQRGNFPDRFSGHQFPNYSSELNVNALLLGDSALYLCASSRGIGETQYFGPGTRLLVL.